Below, 17 T cell receptor beta chains from the same sample are listed, as sequenced in a study of cytomegalovirus exposure and HLA in healthy donors. Primers included in the PCR were 60 Vbeta and 13 Jbeta primers. Sequenced by immunoSEQ multiplex PCR; TCRdb stores in-frame clones only, minus some. The top ten hold about 1.2% of the sample, which has some 100,000 clones, about 79% seen once. Sample: PBMCs. Source of these receptors: a woman aged 18-35 years in good health and CMV-seronegative.

J is TRBJ2-2 and V is TRBV6-1, with D perhaps TRBD1 (5 bases). V was trimmed by 2 bases and J by 9 bases, leaving 28 bases between them. Per germline, CDR1 MNHNS and CDR2 SASEGT. The CDR3 covers 19 residues. The CDR3 region has the DNA TGTGCCAGCAGTGAATGGTCGGTGGTACTCGACAGTCCCCCCCGGGAGCTGTTTTTT. Amino acid sequence: CASSEWSVVLDSPPRELFF.

The V gene is TRBV4-3, the J gene TRBJ1-1; possible D gene TRBD1, 6 bases. CDR3 length equals 15 residues. Germline V lookup: CDR1 LGHNA, CDR2 YSLEER. The V end lost 7 bases, the J end lost 1 base, and 16 bases lay between the germline ends. Here the CDR3 DNA reads TGCGCCAGCAACAGGGTTTATGTGCGGAACACTGAAGCTTTCTTT. It is translated as CASNRVYVRNTEAFF.

The chain is built from TRBV5-4 and TRBJ1-6, with TRBD1 as a possible D gene (5 bases). Germline assignment: CDR1 SGHNT and CDR2 YYREEE (reference sequence). The V and J ends lost 4 bases and 9 bases respectively, with 14 bases between them. This CDR3 region has 14 residues. The DNA for the CDR3 is TGTGCCAGCAGCCCGGGCAGGGTTGGTTCACCCCTCCACTTT. As protein: CASSPGRVGSPLHF.

The rearrangement joins TRBV7-9 to TRBJ2-3, with TRBD2 matching over 13 bases. The CDR3 has 16 residues. Germline V CDR1 and CDR2: SEHNR, FQNEAQ (reference sequence). The ends lost 5 bases at V and 8 bases at J; junction bases unmatched: 10. The CDR3 DNA sequence: TGTGCCAGCAGCCCCCGACTAGCGGGGGGTTGGGGTACGCAGTATTTT. Protein product: CASSPRLAGGWGTQYF. The full variable domain, rest sourced from reference TRBV7-9 and TRBJ2-3, is DTGVSQNPRHKITKRGQNVTFRCDPISEHNRLYWYRQTLGQGPEFLTYFQNEAQLEKSRLLSDRFSAERPKGSFSTLEIQRTEQGDSAMYLCASSPRLAGGWGTQYFGPGTRLTVL.

This clone showed up just a few times. This chain uses TRBV7-3 with TRBJ1-4, with D possibly being TRBD1 (6 bases). This CDR3 is 14 amino acids long. Germline CDR1 reads SGHTA; CDR2 reads FQGTGA. Trimming cost V 6 bases and J 0 bases, with 8 bases left between them. The chain's CDR3 is CASSPGATNEKLFF. CDR3 sequence (DNA): TGTGCCAGCAGTCCAGGGGCAACTAATGAAAAACTGTTTTTT.

The chain has TRBV10-3 and TRBJ2-3; D unclear. The CDR3 loop spans 16 amino acids. Trimming removed 3 bases from V and 0 bases from J, with 13 bases in between. The germline V gene has CDR1 ENHRY and CDR2 SYGVKD. The DNA for the CDR3 is TGTGCCATCAGTGATGTCCCATTTACAAGCACAGATACGCAGTATTTT. Its translation is CAISDVPFTSTDTQYF.

V is TRBV5-4 and J is TRBJ2-5; 8 bases fit TRBD2. The CDR3 runs 15 residues. V lost 2 bases to trimming and J lost 4 bases; unmatched junction nucleotides: 7. Germline assignment: CDR1 SGHNT and CDR2 YYREEE (reference sequence). As DNA, the CDR3 is TGTGCCAGCAGCTTCCAAGCGGGAGAAGTAGAGACCCAGTACTTC. It specifies CASSFQAGEVETQYF.

The V call is TRBV30, the J call TRBJ2-7, with D unresolved. The germline V gene encodes CDR1 GTSNPN and CDR2 SVGIG (reference sequence). V was shortened by 8 bases and J by 3 bases, with 11 bases between the two germline ends. This CDR3 has 11 amino acids. DNA of the CDR3: TGTGCCGGTGAGAGGAGCTACGAGCAGTACTTC. It codes for CAGERSYEQYF.

This chain uses TRBV19 with TRBJ1-1; 9 bases agree with TRBD1. CDR3 length: 16 amino acids. From germline, CDR1 is LNHDA and CDR2 SQIVND (reference sequence). After removal of 6 bases from V and 4 bases from J, the junction contained 12 bases not matched to a gene. The CDR3 region has the DNA TGTGCCAGTAGCGCCGGGACAGGGAGAGGGGGCACTGAAGCTTTCTTT. It yields the protein CASSAGTGRGGTEAFF.

V gene TRBV4-3 combines with J gene TRBJ2-7, with D possibly matching TRBD1 (5 bases). CDR1 is LGHNA and CDR2 is YSLEER in the germline V gene. Trimming removed 0 bases at V and 0 bases at J, with 18 bases between. This CDR3 contains 18 residues. In DNA, the CDR3 is TGCGCCAGCAGCCAAGATTACTCCGGACACCCGAGCTCCTACGAGCAGTACTTC. Protein sequence: CASSQDYSGHPSSYEQYF.

This chain links TRBV5-6 with TRBJ2-5; 10 positions match TRBD1. Losses at the gene ends were 5 bases for V and 2 bases for J; bases not matched to a gene: 6. This CDR3 spans 15 amino acids. Germline V gene sequence: CDR1 SGHDT, CDR2 YYEEEE. The CDR3 protein is CASRSGQGIQETQYF. DNA of the CDR3: TGTGCCAGCAGATCGGGACAGGGGATTCAAGAGACCCAGTACTTC.

This clone was detected a few times. This chain uses TRBV4-1 with TRBJ2-3; 8 bases are shared with TRBD2. This CDR3 has 18 amino acids. Germline trimming cut 1 base from V and 1 base from J; bases unmatched to any gene: 10. Per germline, CDR1 MGHRA and CDR2 YSYEKL. CDR3 DNA sequence: TGCGCCAGCAGCCAAGCGAGTACAGCGGGAGTGGGCACAGATACGCAGTATTTT. It is translated as CASSQASTAGVGTDTQYF.

CDR3 region: CASGPGGSGANVLTF. The CDR3 region has the DNA TGTGCCAGCGGGCCCGGGGGTTCTGGGGCCAACGTCCTGACTTTC. The chain employs TRBV9 and TRBJ2-6, with D tentatively TRBD2 (6 bases). V dropped 7 bases and J dropped 1 base, with 12 bases sitting between them. This CDR3 comprises 15 residues. Looked up from germline, CDR1 is SGDLS and CDR2 is YYNGEE.

This clone was seen only once. The V call is TRBV19, the J call TRBJ2-3; TRBD1 might be the D (6 bases). The CDR3 extends over 16 amino acids. CDR1 is LNHDA, CDR2 SQIVND, per germline (reference sequence). V was shortened by 5 bases and J by 0 bases, with 15 bases between the two germline ends. CDR3: CASSSGHRSSTDTQYF. The CDR3 nucleotides are TGTGCCAGTAGTTCGGGACACAGGAGTAGCACAGATACGCAGTATTTT. The full variable domain, completed using reference TRBV19 and TRBJ2-3, is DGGITQSPKYLFRKEGQNVTLSCEQNLNHDAMYWYRQDPGQGLRLIYYSQIVNDFQKGDIAEGYSVSREKKESFPLTVTSAQKNPTAFYLCASSSGHRSSTDTQYFGPGTRLTVL.

The chain employs TRBV7-8 and TRBJ2-2, with 13 bases lining up with TRBD2. CDR1 SGHVS and CDR2 FQNEAQ come from the germline V gene. The CDR3 consists of 17 residues. V shed 5 bases, J shed 4 bases, and the junction held 7 bases outside the gene matches. The DNA of the CDR3 is TGTGCCAGCAGCGGACTACTAGCGGGAGGGGTCACCGGGGAGCTGTTTTTT. Translating gives CASSGLLAGGVTGELFF.

V gene TRBV28 combines with J gene TRBJ2-5; TRBD1 aligns across 9 bases. The CDR3 runs 17 residues. Germline trimming cut 2 bases from V and 2 bases from J; bases unmatched to any gene: 9. Germline V gene sequence: CDR1 MDHEN, CDR2 SYDVKM. This CDR3 reads CASSLEPRQGEQETQYF. CDR3 bases: TGTGCCAGCAGTTTAGAGCCCCGACAGGGGGAACAAGAGACCCAGTACTTC.

The sample holds a few counts of this clone. V is TRBV6-4 and J is TRBJ2-3, with 10 bases fitting TRBD2. This CDR3 is built from 17 residues. The V and J ends lost 2 bases and 2 bases, in that order; junction bases with no gene match: 7. CDR1 is MRHNA, CDR2 SNTAGT, per germline. The CDR3 protein is CASSDGTSGGDTDTQYF. For the CDR3, the DNA is TGTGCCAGCAGTGACGGGACGAGCGGGGGGGACACAGATACGCAGTATTTT.